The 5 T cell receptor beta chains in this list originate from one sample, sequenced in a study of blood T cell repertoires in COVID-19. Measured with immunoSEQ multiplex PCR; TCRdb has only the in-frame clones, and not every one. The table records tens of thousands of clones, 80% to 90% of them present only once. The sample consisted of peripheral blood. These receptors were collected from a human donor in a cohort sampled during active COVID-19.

CDR3 region: CASSPQGGDSYGYTF. CDR3 nucleotides: TGCGCCAGCAGTCCCCAAGGGGGAGACAGCTATGGCTACACCTTC. The chain is built from TRBV4-1 and TRBJ1-2; maybe TRBD1 (6 bases). The CDR3 is 15 residues long. Trimming took 6 bases from V and 4 from J, leaving 18 bases between them. CDR1 and CDR2 from the germline V gene are MGHRA and YSYEKL.

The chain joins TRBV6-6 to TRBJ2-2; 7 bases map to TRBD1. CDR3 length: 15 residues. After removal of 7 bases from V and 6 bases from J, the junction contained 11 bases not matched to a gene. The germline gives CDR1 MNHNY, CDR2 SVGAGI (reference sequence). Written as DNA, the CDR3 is TGTGCCAGCAAGCTAACAGGGGATTGGGCCGGGGAGCTGTTTTTT. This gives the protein CASKLTGDWAGELFF.

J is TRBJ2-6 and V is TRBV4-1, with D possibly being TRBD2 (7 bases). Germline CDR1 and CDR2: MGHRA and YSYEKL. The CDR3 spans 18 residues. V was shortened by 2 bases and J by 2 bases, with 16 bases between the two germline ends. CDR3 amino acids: CASSQIGGEGAGANVLTF. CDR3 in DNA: TGCGCCAGCAGCCAAATAGGGGGGGAAGGAGCTGGGGCCAACGTCCTGACTTTC.

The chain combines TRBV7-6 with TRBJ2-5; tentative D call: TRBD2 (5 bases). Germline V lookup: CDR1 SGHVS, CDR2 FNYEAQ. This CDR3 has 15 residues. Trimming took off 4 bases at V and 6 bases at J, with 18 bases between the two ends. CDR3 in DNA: TGTGCCAGCAGCTCCAATGAACTAGTAACGAAGACCCAGTACTTC. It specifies CASSSNELVTKTQYF.

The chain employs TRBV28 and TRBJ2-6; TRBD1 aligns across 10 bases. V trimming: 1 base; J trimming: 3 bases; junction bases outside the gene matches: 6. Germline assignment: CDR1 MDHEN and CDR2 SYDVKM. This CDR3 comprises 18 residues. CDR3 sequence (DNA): TGTGCCAGCAGTTTATCGGGACAGGGGAGCGATGGGGCCAACGTCCTGACTTTC. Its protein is CASSLSGQGSDGANVLTF.